This T cell receptor beta chain was recorded in a study of T cell changes during pregnancy in multiple sclerosis (dated by TCRdb to between 2018 and 2021). Describing the broader study: In women with multiple sclerosis, the researchers looked at how the T cell repertoire shifted as pregnancy progressed.

Note on this clone: The clone's antigen remains unknown. Base qualities are not at hand, and no much larger clone is one base apart.

The CDR3 goes from the cysteine to the phenylalanine over 14 residues. Solely the CDR3 DNA is kept, with 42 bases framed from the first base. The V end gives up 3 bases and the J end 0 bases, leaving 1 base in the junction not matched to a gene. From the germline V gene, CDR1 is SGHTA and CDR2 is FQGNSA. Libraries were prepared through the immunoSEQ multiplex PCR assay. As stored in TCRdb, this immuneACCESS dataset retains in-frame rearrangements with V and J assigned. A fraction of the clones does not appear; measured against another copy, unresolved V genes explain less than half of the discrepancy, and the remainder lacks a known reason. The sample table shows 30,000 or so clones, and 75% to 90% are seen once. In total, the top ten clones hold approximately 0.77% of the sample.

The material sequenced was CD4+ T cells from peripheral blood mononuclear cells, taken in the second trimester of pregnancy. The TCR sequence derives from a female donor with multiple sclerosis, enrolled in a pregnancy study. In this chain, TRBV7-2 is recombined with TRBJ1-1, with 7 middle bases fitting TRBD1. The sequenced DNA: TGTGCCAGCAGCTTGCAGGGGGTGAACACTGAAGCTTTCTTT. Its protein reads: CASSLQGVNTEAFF.